Detailed here is one TCR beta chain. No antigen is known for it. No much larger clone is present one base from it, and per-base qualities are unavailable. RNA was isolated from bulk unsorted tissue, and RNA quality was assessed with a NanoDrop ND-1000 and an Agilent 2100. Donors were newly diagnosed lung cancer patients admitted for thoracic surgery in China between August and November 2014, without prior chemotherapy. The study excluded patients who had received radiotherapy or chemotherapy before or who had another cancer at the same time. Surgical tissue pieces of about 1-2.1 cm3 were preserved in RNAlater solution and were kept at -80 degrees C until use. CDR1 MGHRA and CDR2 YSYEKL were looked up in the germline V gene. Counted from cysteine to phenylalanine, this CDR3 has 17 amino acids. Of all the DNA, just the CDR3 is kept, 51 bases in frame from base 1. Library construction relied on multiplex PCR. TCRdb lists the instrument as Illumina HiSeq 2500. TCRbeta libraries were constructed through three rounds of nested PCR with primers (Table S4) according to protocols adapted from ARM-PCR. Before sequencing, PCR products of 200-500 bp were cut from the gel and purified using the QIAquick gel extraction kit. As for the original processing: Trimmomatic was used to clean the reads, FLASH was used to merge the reads into complete CDR3 sequences, and MiTCR was used to assign the reads to V(D)J germline segments. Clonal diversity was calculated as the inverse Simpson's index using VDJtools. In-frame sequences without a premature stop codon were defined as productive reads. TCRdb reanalyzed the raw reads on its own, using fastp at Q25 for trimming and MiXCR for clone calling, and kept in-frame beta chains. Rows matching on CDR3 protein sequence are summarized as one entry with the most common DNA and genes. V and J calls and clone size were set by TCRdb, not the authors. For this sample there are fewer than 120,000 distinct CDR3 sequences; approximately 84% appear just once. Under 25% of the sample goes to the ten largest clones.

The record originates from a study of tumor and adjacent non-tumor tissue in lung cancer (dated by TCRdb to 2017 to 2018). With respect to the entire study: Of the cohort, around eleven patients had adenocarcinoma, 2 had squamous cell carcinoma and 1 had small cell lung cancer. Some 30 paired specimens, one tumor and one normal lung sample per patient, were profiled by TCRbeta CDR3 sequencing. In total, sequencing yielded some 130 million productive TCRbeta reads, which works out to an average of around 4.2 million reads per sample. The study compared bulk TCRbeta repertoires from lung tumor tissue and matched distant non-tumor lung tissue of about 16 lung cancer patients. Among the approximately 15 patients, ages ranged from roughly 31 to 85 years, approximately 10 were men and 5 were women, and disease was TNM stage I to III.

The research as a whole found: Tumor tissue showed significantly higher TCR diversity (inverse Simpson) than normal lung tissue, at about 400 vs 150 (P = 0.0075, Mann-Whitney U test). Neither the sequencing platform nor unique molecular identifiers are named or mentioned anywhere in the methods. In normal lung, the top 100 clones accounted for a significantly larger cumulative share of the repertoire than in tumor tissue. Only roughly 14 patients were included in the cohort, and the need for larger samples and more detailed clinical data was noted by the authors. TCR diversity was significantly higher in younger patients, and greater tumor TCR diversity was associated with shorter overall survival and shorter disease-free survival. Because peripheral blood was not sequenced, blood TCRbeta repertoires in the lung cancer patients of the study were not examined.

The sequence joins TRBV4-1 to TRBJ2-5; the junction holds 11 bases that match TRBD2. The sequence was obtained from a man between 70 and 80 years old with non-small cell lung cancer. The specimen sequenced was lung tumor tissue. The DNA sequence follows: TGCGTCAGTAGCCAAGAGGATAGCGGGGGGGCCTGGGAGTCCCAGTACTTC. Protein translation: CVSSQEDSGGAWESQYF.